Shown below are 22 T cell receptor beta chains from a single sample sequenced in a study of cytomegalovirus exposure and HLA in healthy donors. The PCR ran on 60 Vbeta and 13 Jbeta primers. Profiled with immunoSEQ multiplex PCR; TCRdb holds only in-frame clones, not every one. This sample has some 59,000 clones; about four fifths occur once, and the top ten carry approximately 2.8%. The sample comprised PBMCs. The origin of the receptors is a woman younger than 30 in good health and CMV-seronegative.

This clone was counted only a few times. The rearrangement joins TRBV10-3 to TRBJ2-7; 10 positions match TRBD1. V trimming: 11 bases; J trimming: 7 bases; junction bases outside the gene matches: 11. From germline, CDR1 is ENHRY and CDR2 SYGVKD. The CDR3 extends over 13 amino acids. The CDR3 nucleotides are TGTGCCTCCATGGGGACAGGGGTCGGGGAGCAGTACTTC. It translates to CASMGTGVGEQYF.

This chain connects TRBV28 to TRBJ2-7, with TRBD1 matching over 8 bases. The J segment lost 2 bases and the V segment lost 2 bases, leaving 5 bases of the junction unmatched. The CDR3 has 15 residues. Germline V gene lookup returns CDR1 MDHEN and CDR2 SYDVKM. The CDR3 is CASSLTGQGAYEQYF. The CDR3 bases are TGTGCCAGCAGTTTAACCGGACAGGGTGCCTACGAGCAGTACTTC.

CDR3 sequence (DNA): TGTGCCAGCAGTCGCTCTCCCGGGACAGGGAATGGCTACACCTTC. It encodes CASSRSPGTGNGYTF. V is TRBV27 and J is TRBJ1-2; 9 nucleotides align to TRBD1. The CDR3 extends over 15 amino acids. Germline assignment: CDR1 MNHEY and CDR2 SMNVEV (reference sequence). The junction had 10 bases not matched to a gene; V was cut back by 5 bases and J by 6 bases.

The V and J genes are TRBV10-3 and TRBJ2-3, with 7 bases matching TRBD2. With V trimmed by 3 bases and J by 2 bases, 8 bases remained unmatched. The germline V gene encodes CDR1 ENHRY and CDR2 SYGVKD. The CDR3 loop spans 16 amino acids. The CDR3 DNA is TGTGCCATCAGTGACGGAGGCGGGAGTTCCACAGATACGCAGTATTTT. The encoded protein is CAISDGGGSSTDTQYF.

This chain joins TRBV18 and TRBJ2-1; TRBD2 matches 10 bases. The CDR3 is 15 amino acids. The germline CDR1 and CDR2 sequences are KGHSH and LQKENI. V trimming: 2 bases; J trimming: 4 bases; junction bases outside the gene matches: 2. CDR3 region: CASSPRTSGYNEQFF. The CDR3 DNA is TGTGCCAGCTCACCAAGGACTAGCGGATACAATGAGCAGTTCTTC.

The sample holds one count of this clone. The chain recombines TRBV19 with TRBJ1-1; D not resolved. The CDR3 covers 15 residues. CDR1 is LNHDA and CDR2 is SQIVND in the germline V gene (reference sequence). V lost 3 bases and J lost 0, with 11 bases in between. This chain's CDR3 is CASSMRGSMNTEAFF. DNA for the CDR3: TGTGCCAGTAGTATGAGAGGTTCTATGAACACTGAAGCTTTCTTT.

V and J are TRBV18 and TRBJ2-1; TRBD2 agrees at 11 bases. J gave up 4 bases and V 5 bases, and 7 bases lay outside the gene matches. In germline, CDR1 is KGHSH, CDR2 LQKENI. The CDR3 runs to 16 residues. CDR3 coding DNA: TGTGCCAGCTCATCCCTAGCGGGAGGAGAATACAATGAGCAGTTCTTC. Amino acid sequence: CASSSLAGGEYNEQFF.

The V gene is TRBV27, the J gene TRBJ2-2; TRBD1 is a possible D gene (8 bases). The CDR3 runs 15 residues. Germline V lookup: CDR1 MNHEY, CDR2 SMNVEV (reference sequence). Trimming pared 6 bases from V and 7 bases from J, leaving 18 bases between. The CDR3 loop is CASSLGQGGGGELFF. The CDR3 DNA sequence: TGTGCCAGCAGCCTAGGACAGGGAGGGGGCGGGGAGCTGTTTTTT.

The chain uses TRBV10-1 and TRBJ2-3, with 11 nucleotides matching TRBD2. The CDR3 spans 16 residues. The germline CDR1 and CDR2 sequences are WNHNN and SYGVQD (reference sequence). The junction had 9 bases not matched to a gene; V was cut back by 6 bases and J by 4 bases. Here the CDR3 reads CASSQTSGIGPDTQYF. The CDR3 DNA follows: TGCGCCAGCAGCCAGACTAGCGGGATTGGCCCAGATACGCAGTATTTT.

The V and J genes are TRBV18 and TRBJ1-5; D not resolved. V lost 6 bases to trimming and J lost 2 bases, with 11 bases between them. The CDR3 totals 14 residues. Per the germline V gene, CDR1 is KGHSH and CDR2 is LQKENI. CDR3 in amino acids: CASSYPGGNQPQHF. CDR3 DNA: TGTGCCAGCTCCTATCCCGGGGGCAATCAGCCCCAGCATTTT.

This CDR3 reads CASSPGTSSYEQYF. The CDR3 nucleotides are TGTGCCAGCTCACCGGGGACTAGCAGCTACGAGCAGTACTTC. The rearrangement joins TRBV18 to TRBJ2-7; 9 bases line up with TRBD2. Looked up from germline, CDR1 is KGHSH and CDR2 is LQKENI. V shed 3 bases, J shed 3 bases, and the junction held 3 bases outside the gene matches. This CDR3 has 14 residues.

The chain couples TRBV6-1 to TRBJ2-5; 9 nucleotides align to TRBD2. Germline CDR1 and CDR2: MNHNS and SASEGT. The CDR3 consists of 15 residues. The V gene end was trimmed by 0 bases and the J gene end by 2 bases; junction bases not matched to a gene: 1. CDR3 loop: CASSEATSGQETQYF. In DNA, the CDR3 is TGTGCCAGCAGTGAAGCTACTAGCGGGCAAGAGACCCAGTACTTC.

This clone was seen once. The chain carries TRBV25-1 and TRBJ2-1; tentative D call: TRBD1 (6 bases). Germline CDR1 and CDR2: MGHDK and SYGVNS. CDR3 length: 16 amino acids. The V end lost 3 bases, the J end lost 5 bases, and 17 bases lay between the germline ends. Here the CDR3 DNA reads TGTGCCAGCAGTGAGGGACACTTTGGGGAGAACAATGAGCAGTTCTTC. Translation: CASSEGHFGENNEQFF.

The gene calls are TRBV27 and TRBJ1-4, with a tentative D call TRBD1 (5 bases). Germline V gene sequence: CDR1 MNHEY, CDR2 SMNVEV (reference sequence). This CDR3 is built from 14 residues. Trimming removed 6 bases at V and 2 bases at J, with 10 bases between. The DNA for the CDR3 is TGTGCCAGCAGGTTGGGGGGGACTAATGAAAAACTGTTTTTT. The encoded protein is CASRLGGTNEKLFF.

This rearrangement joins TRBV11-2 to TRBJ2-5, with 10 bases identical to TRBD2. The J call may be mistaken, given a closer DNA end match to TRBJ2-7. Germline V lookup: CDR1 SGHAT, CDR2 FQNNGV. The CDR3 consists of 16 residues. The CDR3 region is CASSLVGPSGSYEQYF. The CDR3 DNA follows: TGTGCCAGCAGCTTAGTGGGTCCTAGCGGGAGCTACGAGCAGTACTTC.

This chain joins TRBV15 and TRBJ2-1; tentatively, D is TRBD1 (5 bases). With 1 base removed from V and 5 bases from J, the gap between germline ends came to 15 bases. From germline, CDR1 is LNHNV and CDR2 YYDKDF (reference sequence). This CDR3 spans 16 amino acids. The DNA of the CDR3 is TGTGCCACCAGCAGAGGGCGTGGACATCCCAACAATGAGCAGTTCTTC. The encoded protein is CATSRGRGHPNNEQFF.

The V gene is TRBV10-3, the J gene TRBJ1-1, with D hard to call. In germline, CDR1 is ENHRY, CDR2 SYGVKD. The CDR3 consists of 13 residues. V dropped 5 bases and J dropped 1 base, with 8 bases sitting between them. This CDR3 reads CAISTGENTEAFF. The DNA for the CDR3 is TGTGCCATCAGTACCGGGGAGAACACTGAAGCTTTCTTT.

This clone has only one observation. The V call is TRBV6-1, the J call TRBJ2-1; D may be TRBD2 (6 bases). This CDR3 contains 13 residues. From germline, CDR1 is MNHNS and CDR2 SASEGT. V dropped 9 bases and J dropped 3 bases, with 12 bases sitting between them. CDR3 sequence reads: CASQWGDYNEQFF. CDR3 bases: TGTGCCAGTCAGTGGGGGGACTACAATGAGCAGTTCTTC.

This clone appeared once. Compared with germline, one end of the junction differs, possibly owing to a read error. The V call is TRBV6-4, the J call TRBJ2-6; maybe TRBD1 (5 bases). CDR3 size: 15 residues. In germline, CDR1 is MRHNA, CDR2 SNTAGT. The CDR3 protein is CASSDGVAGANGLTF. The CDR3 DNA is TGTGCCAGCAGTGACGGCGTGGCTGGGGCCAACGGCCTGACTTTC.

This clone has only a few counts. This chain links TRBV10-3 with TRBJ1-2; 8 bases match TRBD1. The V and J ends lost 2 bases and 8 bases, in that order; junction bases with no gene match: 7. This CDR3 comprises 14 residues. Germline V gives CDR1 ENHRY, CDR2 SYGVKD. CDR3 DNA: TGTGCCATCAGTGAGGACAGGGGAAAGGGCGGCTACACCTTC. Encoded protein: CAISEDRGKGGYTF.

V is TRBV30 and J is TRBJ1-6; perhaps TRBD1 as D (5 bases). V was pared by 2 bases and J by 6 bases, with 20 bases between. This CDR3 has 17 residues. Germline loops: CDR1 GTSNPN, CDR2 SVGIG (reference sequence). This CDR3 is CAWSTGLGADINSPLHF. DNA of the CDR3: TGTGCCTGGAGTACCGGGCTTGGGGCCGATATTAATTCACCCCTCCACTTT.

The chain recombines TRBV5-6 with TRBJ2-1, with 8 bases matching TRBD2. Germline-derived CDR1 and CDR2 are SGHDT and YYEEEE. V gave up 4 bases and J gave up 3 bases; unmatched junction bases: 12. CDR3 length: 17 residues. This CDR3 reads CASSRMTSAEGYNEQFF. The CDR3, as DNA: TGTGCCAGCAGCCGCATGACTAGCGCAGAGGGCTACAATGAGCAGTTCTTC.